Listed below are T cell receptor beta chains from one sample, sequenced in a study of patients and donors after allogeneic stem cell transplantation. One entry per CDR3 protein, called by TCRdb with MiXCR from the RT-PCR reads. This table holds under 35,000 distinct CDR3 sequences, around 35% found once. Sequencing was performed on blood, either unsorted or a sorted T cell fraction (not recorded which). The receptors originated from a human donor who was either an allogeneic HSCT recipient or a stem cell or donor lymphocyte infusion donor (not recorded which). It is not recorded whose cells these are; they may come from a transplant donor. Both conserved end residues are part of each CDR3. A D gene is named only where the DNA matches it firmly. Part of the rows lack a size; the others show once, few, many or a class for expanded clones.

d_gene	v_gene	j_gene	abundance	CDR3aa	CDR3nt
-	TRBV12-3/TRBV12-4	TRBJ1-2	-	CASSFGWRDLTGYTF	TGTGCCAGCAGTTTCGGCTGGAGAGACCTAACAGGCTACACCTTC
-	TRBV25-1	TRBJ2-1	-	CASSEGVHQNNEQFF	TGTGCCAGCAGTGAGGGGGTTCATCAAAACAATGAGCAGTTCTTC
TRBD1	TRBV7-3	TRBJ2-1	-	CASSFGTGIEQFF	TGTGCCAGCAGCTTCGGGACAGGGATTGAGCAGTTCTTC
-	TRBV7-3	TRBJ2-5	once	CASSLVFGETQYF	TGTGCCAGCAGCTTAGTGTTTGGGGAGACCCAGTACTTC
-	TRBV2	TRBJ1-1	few	CASGMDSRNTEAFF	TGTGCCAGCGGTATGGACTCGCGGAACACTGAAGCTTTCTTT
-	TRBV20-1	TRBJ2-7	-	CSTNLIRDGSYEQYF	TGCAGTACGAATCTAATCCGGGACGGATCTTACGAGCAGTACTTC
-	TRBV2	TRBJ1-1	-	CATIGDVGTEAFF	TGTGCCACCATCGGGGACGTGGGGACTGAAGCTTTCTTT
-	TRBV4-3	TRBJ2-7	-	CASSRLAGYEQYF	TGCGCCAGCAGCCGACTCGCCGGCTACGAGCAGTACTTC
-	TRBV7-9	TRBJ1-2	-	CASSLALPAGDGYTF	TGTGCCAGCAGCTTAGCTCTGCCTGCGGGGGATGGCTACACCTTC
TRBD2	TRBV4-3	TRBJ2-3	-	CASGYSGITDTQYF	TGCGCCAGCGGTTACAGCGGGATAACAGATACGCAGTATTTT
TRBD1	TRBV20-1	TRBJ2-2	few	CSARETGTDYTGELFF	TGCAGTGCTAGAGAAACCGGGACAGACTACACCGGGGAGCTGTTTTTT
-	TRBV12-3/TRBV12-4	TRBJ2-4	few	CASSRRQADQYF	TGTGCCAGCAGCCGTAGACAGGCGGATCAGTACTTC
-	TRBV5-1	TRBJ2-5	-	CASSWTATETQYF	TGCGCCAGCAGCTGGACAGCAACAGAGACCCAGTACTTC
-	TRBV5-6	TRBJ2-5	-	CASSPLSGWGETQHF	TGTGCCAGCAGCCCCCTTTCAGGGTGGGGAGAGACCCAGCACTTC
-	TRBV12-3/TRBV12-4	TRBJ1-2	-	CASSLRGGGGYTF	TGTGCCAGCAGCCTACGAGGGGGAGGTGGCTACACCTTC
-	TRBV29-1	TRBJ2-3	few	CSVGQGGDTQYF	TGCAGCGTTGGGCAGGGTGGAGATACGCAGTATTTT
-	TRBV20-1	TRBJ1-5	-	CSAREPPSDKNQPQHF	TGCAGTGCTAGAGAACCGCCTTCGGACAAGAATCAGCCCCAGCATTTT
-	TRBV12-3/TRBV12-4	TRBJ1-5	few	CASKRQGVSNQPQHF	TGTGCCAGCAAACGCCAGGGCGTTAGCAATCAGCCCCAGCATTTT
-	TRBV29-1	TRBJ1-1	-	CSVETEAFF	TGCAGCGTTGAAACTGAAGCTTTCTTT
TRBD1	TRBV20-1	TRBJ1-1	few	CSAGGQGPDTEAFF	TGCAGTGCTGGGGGACAGGGACCGGACACTGAAGCTTTCTTT
-	TRBV12-5	TRBJ2-2	few	CASGNSGGELFF	TGTGCTAGTGGTAACTCGGGCGGGGAGCTGTTTTTT
TRBD2	TRBV7-7	TRBJ2-2	-	CASSLTAGAGELFF	TGTGCCAGCAGCTTAACGGCGGGAGCTGGGGAGCTGTTTTTT
-	TRBV12-3/TRBV12-4	TRBJ1-1	-	CASSATGNTEAFF	TGTGCCAGCAGTGCCACAGGAAACACTGAAGCTTTCTTT
-	TRBV20-1	TRBJ2-1	few	CSAIQASGANEQFF	TGCAGTGCTATCCAGGCATCGGGGGCCAATGAGCAGTTCTTC
TRBD1	TRBV7-2	TRBJ1-3	-	CASSLELGQGNTIYF	TGTGCCAGCAGCTTAGAGTTGGGACAGGGAAACACCATATATTTT